A single sample gave rise to the 2 T cell receptor beta chains below, sequenced in a study of T cells in Graves' hyperthyroidism and ophthalmopathy. RNA transcripts served as the template for amplifying TCR beta CDR3 regions. When the TCR CDR3 underwent first-round RT-PCR, the HTBI primer set was used. From the multiplex PCR reads, TCRdb called clonotypes with MiXCR, one entry per CDR3 protein. The data hold more than 550,000 distinct CDR3 sequences, with about 18% observed a single time. Source material: blood. These receptor sequences come from a man aged 50-60 years with Graves' hyperthyroidism.

Many counts were recorded for this clonotype. The rearrangement links TRBV2 to TRBJ1-2; no reliable D call. Trimming shortened V by 4 bases and J by 2 bases, and 8 bases separated the two germline ends. From germline, CDR1 is SNHLY and CDR2 FYNNEI. The CDR3 is 13 amino acids. For the CDR3, the DNA is TGTGCCAGCAGTGTCGGACCGAACTATGGCTACACCTTC. Protein sequence: CASSVGPNYGYTF.

The rearrangement links TRBV2 to TRBJ1-1, with D maybe TRBD1 (5 bases). Trimming took 2 bases from V and 1 from J, leaving 17 bases between them. Germline lookup yields CDR1 SNHLY and CDR2 FYNNEI. The CDR3 runs 17 residues. The CDR3 region is CASSEPAGGTANTEAFF. The CDR3 nucleotides are TGTGCCAGCAGTGAACCAGCGGGGGGGACGGCGAACACTGAAGCTTTCTTT.